These T cell receptor beta chains were read from a single sample in a study of T-cell reconstitution after alpha-beta-depleted transplantation in children. TCRdb fed the PCR reads into MiXCR, producing one record per CDR3 protein. The sample records roughly 790,000 distinct CDR3 sequences, about 16% being singletons. The input for sequencing was PBMCs, mostly from graft donor cells, taken 360 days after TCRalphabeta/CD19-depleted stem cell transplant. All receptors come from a male patient between 5 and 17 years old who had a stem cell transplant for acute lymphoblastic leukemia, so the T cells may come from the graft donor. CDR3s include the opening cysteine and the closing phenylalanine or tryptophan. Fields, in order: clone size, V gene, D gene, J gene, CDR3 protein, CDR3 DNA. D genes are given only for firm matches. Clone sizes are given selectively: once, few, many, or a class where the clone is expanded.

abundance: few
v_gene: TRBV6-1
d_gene: NA
j_gene: TRBJ2-7
CDR3aa: CASSPEGRPYEQYF
CDR3nt: TGTGCCAGCAGTCCCGAGGGCAGGCCATACGAGCAGTACTTC

abundance: few
v_gene: TRBV27
d_gene: TRBD1
j_gene: TRBJ2-7
CDR3aa: CASSSPGQAGEQYF
CDR3nt: TGTGCCAGCAGTTCCCCGGGACAGGCAGGCGAGCAGTACTTC

abundance: many
v_gene: TRBV4-2
d_gene: NA
j_gene: TRBJ2-3
CDR3aa: CASSQAGQNTDTQYF
CDR3nt: TGTGCCAGCAGCCAAGCGGGGCAGAACACAGATACGCAGTATTTT

abundance: few
v_gene: TRBV7-9
d_gene: NA
j_gene: TRBJ2-3
CDR3aa: CASTKDQRYTDTQYF
CDR3nt: TGTGCCAGCACCAAGGACCAGCGGTACACAGATACGCAGTATTTT

abundance: NA
v_gene: TRBV6-1
d_gene: NA
j_gene: TRBJ2-2
CDR3aa: CASTGTPNTGELFF
CDR3nt: TGTGCCAGCACCGGGACACCAAACACCGGGGAGCTGTTTTTT

abundance: few
v_gene: TRBV15
d_gene: TRBD1
j_gene: TRBJ1-2
CDR3aa: CATSRDRATNYGYTF
CDR3nt: TGTGCCACCAGCAGGGACAGGGCAACTAACTATGGCTACACCTTC

abundance: NA
v_gene: TRBV2
d_gene: TRBD2
j_gene: TRBJ2-1
CDR3aa: CASNTPAGVDNEQFF
CDR3nt: TGTGCCAGCAATACCCCAGCGGGAGTCGACAATGAGCAGTTCTTC

abundance: few
v_gene: TRBV9
d_gene: NA
j_gene: TRBJ1-1
CDR3aa: CASSAPGSGLLNTEAFF
CDR3nt: TGTGCCAGCAGCGCCCCGGGGAGCGGGCTATTGAACACTGAAGCTTTCTTT

abundance: few
v_gene: TRBV7-9
d_gene: NA
j_gene: TRBJ2-2
CDR3aa: CASSLDPGPTGELFF
CDR3nt: TGTGCCAGCAGCTTAGATCCAGGACCGACCGGGGAGCTGTTTTTT

abundance: NA
v_gene: TRBV10-2
d_gene: NA
j_gene: TRBJ2-7
CDR3aa: CASSGYLYEQYF
CDR3nt: TGCGCCAGCAGTGGTTATCTCTACGAGCAGTACTTC

abundance: many
v_gene: TRBV12-3/TRBV12-4
d_gene: TRBD2
j_gene: TRBJ2-7
CDR3aa: CASSFTSGPYEQYF
CDR3nt: TGTGCCAGCAGTTTCACTAGCGGGCCGTACGAGCAGTACTTC

abundance: few
v_gene: TRBV12-5
d_gene: TRBD2
j_gene: TRBJ2-1
CDR3aa: CASGPGLAGVYNEQFF
CDR3nt: TGTGCTAGTGGCCCGGGACTAGCGGGAGTTTACAATGAGCAGTTCTTC

abundance: few
v_gene: TRBV7-3
d_gene: TRBD2
j_gene: TRBJ2-1
CDR3aa: CASSLGTSGREQFF
CDR3nt: TGTGCCAGCAGCTTAGGGACTAGCGGCCGCGAGCAGTTCTTC